This T cell receptor beta chain is drawn from a study of cytomegalovirus exposure and HLA in healthy donors. Study-wide background: Unique TCRs numbering roughly 85 million, obtained from HLA-typed donors, made up an early data release.

Germline V lookup: CDR1 SGHAT, CDR2 FQDESV (reference sequence). V was pared by 5 bases and J by 4 bases, with 4 bases of the junction left unmatched. The CDR3 consists of 13 residues. It was with 60 Vbeta and 13 Jbeta primers that the PCR ran. Only in-frame clones appear in the TCRdb table, and some are missing; sequencing was by immunoSEQ multiplex PCR. The sample holds 170,000 or so clones, 65% to 90% seen once. This sequence originates from a man aged 50-60 years in good health and CMV-seropositive. The chain carries TRBV11-1 and TRBJ2-5; 7 bases are a match to TRBD1. Sequencing was performed on PBMCs. CDR3 coding DNA: TGTGCCAGCAGCGCTAACAGGGGAGAGACCCAGTACTTC. It specifies CASSANRGETQYF.